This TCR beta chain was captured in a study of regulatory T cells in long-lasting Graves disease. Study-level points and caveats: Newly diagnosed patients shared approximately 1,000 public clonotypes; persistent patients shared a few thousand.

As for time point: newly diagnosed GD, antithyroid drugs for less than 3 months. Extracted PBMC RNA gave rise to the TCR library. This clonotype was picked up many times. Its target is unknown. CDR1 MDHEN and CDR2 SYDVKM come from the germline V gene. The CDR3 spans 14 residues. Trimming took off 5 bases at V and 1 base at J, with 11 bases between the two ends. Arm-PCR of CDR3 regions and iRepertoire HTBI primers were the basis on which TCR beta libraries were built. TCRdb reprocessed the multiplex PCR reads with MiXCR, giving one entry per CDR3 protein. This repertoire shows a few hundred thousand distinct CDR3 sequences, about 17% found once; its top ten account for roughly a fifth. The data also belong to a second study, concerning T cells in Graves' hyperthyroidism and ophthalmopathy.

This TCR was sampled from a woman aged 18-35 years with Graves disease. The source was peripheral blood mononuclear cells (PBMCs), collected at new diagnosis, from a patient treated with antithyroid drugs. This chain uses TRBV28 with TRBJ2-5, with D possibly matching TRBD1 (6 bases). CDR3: CASSETGPQETQYF. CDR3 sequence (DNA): TGTGCCAGCAGTGAAACAGGGCCCCAAGAGACCCAGTACTTC.